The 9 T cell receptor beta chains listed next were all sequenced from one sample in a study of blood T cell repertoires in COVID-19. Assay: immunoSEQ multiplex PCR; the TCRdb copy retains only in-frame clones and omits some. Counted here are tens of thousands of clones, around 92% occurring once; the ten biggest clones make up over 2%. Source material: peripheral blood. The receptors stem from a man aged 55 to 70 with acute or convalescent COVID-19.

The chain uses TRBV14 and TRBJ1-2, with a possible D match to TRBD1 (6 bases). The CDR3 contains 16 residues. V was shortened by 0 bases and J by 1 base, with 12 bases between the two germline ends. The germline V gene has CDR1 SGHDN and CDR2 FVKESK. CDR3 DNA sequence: TGTGCCAGCAGCCAAGATGCGGGGGACATTAACTATGGCTACACCTTC. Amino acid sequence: CASSQDAGDINYGYTF.

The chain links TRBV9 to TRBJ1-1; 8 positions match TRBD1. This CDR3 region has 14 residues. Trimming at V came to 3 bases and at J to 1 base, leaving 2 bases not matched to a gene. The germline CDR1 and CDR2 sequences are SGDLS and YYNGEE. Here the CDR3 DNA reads TGTGCCAGCAGCGCAGGACAGGGGAACACTGAAGCTTTCTTT. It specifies CASSAGQGNTEAFF.

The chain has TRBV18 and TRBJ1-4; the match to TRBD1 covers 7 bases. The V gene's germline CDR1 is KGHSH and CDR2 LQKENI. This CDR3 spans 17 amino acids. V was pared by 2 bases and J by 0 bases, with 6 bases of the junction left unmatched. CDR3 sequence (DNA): TGTGCCAGCTCACCAGCGACAGGGTATGCAACTAATGAAAAACTGTTTTTT. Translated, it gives CASSPATGYATNEKLFF.

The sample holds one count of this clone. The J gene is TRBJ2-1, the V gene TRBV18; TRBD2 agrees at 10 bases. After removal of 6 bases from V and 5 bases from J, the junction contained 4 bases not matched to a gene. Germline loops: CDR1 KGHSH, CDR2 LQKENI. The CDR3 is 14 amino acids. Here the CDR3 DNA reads TGTGCCAGCTCGTCAGCGGGAGGGGACAATGAGCAGTTCTTC. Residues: CASSSAGGDNEQFF.

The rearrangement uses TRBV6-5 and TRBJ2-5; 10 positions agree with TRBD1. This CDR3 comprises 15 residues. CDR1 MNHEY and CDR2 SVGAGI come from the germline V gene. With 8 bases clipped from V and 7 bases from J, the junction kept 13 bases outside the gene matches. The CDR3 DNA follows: TGTGCCAGCGGGTCCCGGGACAGGGGTAGCGGGACCCAGTACTTC. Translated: CASGSRDRGSGTQYF.

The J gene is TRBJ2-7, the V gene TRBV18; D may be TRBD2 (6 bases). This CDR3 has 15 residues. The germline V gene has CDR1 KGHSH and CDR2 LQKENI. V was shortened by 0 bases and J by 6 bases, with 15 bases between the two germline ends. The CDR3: CASSPPGRVGGEQYF. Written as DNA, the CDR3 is TGTGCCAGCTCACCACCCGGCAGGGTCGGGGGCGAGCAGTACTTC.

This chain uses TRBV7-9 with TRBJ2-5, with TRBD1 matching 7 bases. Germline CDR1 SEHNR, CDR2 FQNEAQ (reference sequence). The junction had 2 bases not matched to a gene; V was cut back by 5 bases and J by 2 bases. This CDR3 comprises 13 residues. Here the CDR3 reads CASSRGQQETQYF. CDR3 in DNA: TGTGCCAGCAGCAGGGGACAGCAAGAGACCCAGTACTTC.

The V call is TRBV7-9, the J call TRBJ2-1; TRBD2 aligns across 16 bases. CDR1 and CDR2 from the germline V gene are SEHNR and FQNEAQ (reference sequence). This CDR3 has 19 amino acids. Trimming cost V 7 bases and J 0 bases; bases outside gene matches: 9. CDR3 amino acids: CASTHGTSGRGSSYNEQFF. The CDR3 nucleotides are TGTGCCAGCACTCACGGGACTAGCGGGAGGGGGAGCTCCTACAATGAGCAGTTCTTC.

The CDR3 nucleotides read TGTGCCAGCTCACCGGGCAGGGGGCCTTCACCCCTCCACTTT. It encodes CASSPGRGPSPLHF. This sequence joins TRBV18 and TRBJ1-6, with 8 bases that match TRBD1. Germline lookup yields CDR1 KGHSH and CDR2 LQKENI. The length of the CDR3 is 14 residues. Trimming took 3 bases from V and 9 from J; bases not matched to a gene: 4.